This TCR beta chain was obtained from a study of cytomegalovirus exposure and HLA in healthy donors. Study outcomes and limitations: That first-cohort TCR clusters tended to co-occur in the roughly 130 validation repertoires was found in a later analysis. Overall, about 160 TCR beta chains were annotated as cytomegalovirus-associated.

Method: immunoSEQ multiplex PCR; TCRdb's copy keeps in-frame clones and lacks some. Here the sample spans about 150,000 clones, 85% to 90% being singletons. For this clone: Its antigen is as yet unknown.

The specimen sequenced was PBMCs. This TCR came from a woman under 30 in good health and CMV-seropositive.

The DNA of the CDR3 is TGTGCCACCCAGGAGGGGGCCGCGAACACCGGGGAGCTGTTTTTT. Amino acids: CATQEGAANTGELFF. This chain uses TRBV2 with TRBJ2-2; D is perhaps TRBD1 (7 bases). Germline V gene sequence: CDR1 SNHLY, CDR2 FYNNEI. Deletions cut 10 bases from V and 0 bases from J, with 15 bases between. The CDR3 length is 15 residues.